A selection of T cell receptor beta chains follows, all from one sample in a study of tumor and adjacent non-tumor tissue in lung cancer. TCRdb reprocessed the multiplex PCR reads via MiXCR and lists one record per CDR3 protein. The table records roughly 81,000 distinct CDR3 sequences, 61% of them present only once. Sequenced: lung tumor tissue. The receptor set was obtained from a man in his 70s with non-small cell lung cancer. CDR3s include the opening cysteine and the closing phenylalanine or tryptophan. Fields, in order: J gene, clone size, V gene, CDR3 protein. The size entry is marked missing in some rows and otherwise reads once, few, many or a size class.

j_call: TRBJ2-2; clone_size: -; v_call: TRBV7-9; cdr3_aa: CASSLGVAGVSGELFF
j_call: TRBJ1-4; clone_size: -; v_call: TRBV2; cdr3_aa: CASSVGMSREKLFF
j_call: TRBJ1-5; clone_size: -; v_call: TRBV6-5; cdr3_aa: CSNSYSGGNQPQHF
j_call: TRBJ2-1; clone_size: -; v_call: TRBV24-1; cdr3_aa: CATSDLVGVTYNEQFF
j_call: TRBJ2-7; clone_size: -; v_call: TRBV12-3/TRBV12-4; cdr3_aa: CASSLYSLAGADQQYF
j_call: TRBJ2-7; clone_size: -; v_call: TRBV6-5; cdr3_aa: CASSRTSGGAVERYF
j_call: TRBJ1-5; clone_size: few; v_call: TRBV6-1; cdr3_aa: CASRTYRANQPQHF
j_call: TRBJ1-2; clone_size: -; v_call: TRBV28; cdr3_aa: CANSPRISYTF
j_call: TRBJ2-7; clone_size: -; v_call: TRBV6-1; cdr3_aa: CASRAKPGLEQYF
j_call: TRBJ1-1; clone_size: many; v_call: TRBV12-3/TRBV12-4; cdr3_aa: CASSFGTTEAFF
j_call: TRBJ1-4; clone_size: -; v_call: TRBV20-1; cdr3_aa: CDAGGSSEKLFF
j_call: TRBJ2-1; clone_size: few; v_call: TRBV11-3; cdr3_aa: CASSLDGSGEQFF
j_call: TRBJ1-5; clone_size: -; v_call: TRBV12-3/TRBV12-4; cdr3_aa: CASSDLRRNQPQHF
j_call: TRBJ2-5; clone_size: -; v_call: TRBV10-2; cdr3_aa: CASWAFTPHETQYF
j_call: TRBJ2-1; clone_size: -; v_call: TRBV11-2; cdr3_aa: CASIWTSGEGYNGQFF
j_call: TRBJ1-5; clone_size: -; v_call: TRBV12-3/TRBV12-4; cdr3_aa: CASSLSPSERPQHF
j_call: TRBJ2-5; clone_size: -; v_call: TRBV10-3; cdr3_aa: CVICYTGRQETQYF
j_call: TRBJ1-4; clone_size: -; v_call: TRBV28; cdr3_aa: CASSLLGGGLFF
j_call: TRBJ2-4; clone_size: -; v_call: TRBV6-1; cdr3_aa: CASNEPLAGGPLAKNIQYF
j_call: TRBJ1-2; clone_size: many; v_call: TRBV4-1; cdr3_aa: CASSPATGQGLYGYTF
j_call: TRBJ2-1; clone_size: medium-sized; v_call: TRBV29-1; cdr3_aa: CSVSGSGGAFSYNEQFF
j_call: TRBJ2-2; clone_size: few; v_call: TRBV2; cdr3_aa: CASRASNTGELFF
j_call: TRBJ2-3; clone_size: -; v_call: TRBV15; cdr3_aa: CATSFRLAGFGTDMQYF
j_call: TRBJ1-5; clone_size: many; v_call: TRBV5-4; cdr3_aa: CASSLFGVNQPQHF
j_call: TRBJ2-7; clone_size: -; v_call: TRBV12-3/TRBV12-4; cdr3_aa: CASSFRDGYGQYF
j_call: TRBJ2-1; clone_size: -; v_call: TRBV6-2/TRBV6-3; cdr3_aa: CASSGQREGRNEQFF
j_call: TRBJ2-1; clone_size: -; v_call: TRBV29-1; cdr3_aa: CSAGGRSSSNERFF
j_call: TRBJ1-1; clone_size: -; v_call: TRBV11-2; cdr3_aa: CACSSYRGPRNTEALF
j_call: TRBJ2-5; clone_size: -; v_call: TRBV29-1; cdr3_aa: CSVMWASAGKETQYF
j_call: TRBJ2-3; clone_size: -; v_call: TRBV11-2; cdr3_aa: CASSSDRTTSTDKQYF
j_call: TRBJ2-5; clone_size: -; v_call: TRBV11-3; cdr3_aa: CASSIRQGMDTQYF
j_call: TRBJ1-5; clone_size: many; v_call: TRBV29-1; cdr3_aa: CSVGQHNQPQHF
j_call: TRBJ2-2; clone_size: -; v_call: TRBV12-3/TRBV12-4; cdr3_aa: CASSLTGVNTGELFF
j_call: TRBJ1-1; clone_size: -; v_call: TRBV5-1; cdr3_aa: CASRQYMNTEAFF
j_call: TRBJ2-2; clone_size: few; v_call: TRBV5-1; cdr3_aa: CASSLTVTNIGELFF
j_call: TRBJ2-3; clone_size: -; v_call: TRBV5-4; cdr3_aa: CASSLRAGKQDTQYF
j_call: TRBJ2-7; clone_size: -; v_call: TRBV29-1; cdr3_aa: CSGGAGQTNKQYF
j_call: TRBJ2-7; clone_size: -; v_call: TRBV4-1; cdr3_aa: CASNQDHATSGKYEQYF
j_call: TRBJ2-7; clone_size: few; v_call: TRBV20-1; cdr3_aa: CSAPLSRDEQYF
j_call: TRBJ2-5; clone_size: few; v_call: TRBV11-2; cdr3_aa: CTSGRWGQIQETQYF
j_call: TRBJ2-7; clone_size: -; v_call: TRBV4-2; cdr3_aa: CASSQLGTYEQYF
j_call: TRBJ2-4; clone_size: -; v_call: TRBV24-1; cdr3_aa: CATSDPTSEAKNIQYF
j_call: TRBJ2-2; clone_size: -; v_call: TRBV28; cdr3_aa: CVNSLYASGGFSGELFF
j_call: TRBJ2-3; clone_size: -; v_call: TRBV11-2; cdr3_aa: CVSSFRVVEMTDTQYF
j_call: TRBJ1-4; clone_size: -; v_call: TRBV4-1; cdr3_aa: CASKQGASNEKLFF